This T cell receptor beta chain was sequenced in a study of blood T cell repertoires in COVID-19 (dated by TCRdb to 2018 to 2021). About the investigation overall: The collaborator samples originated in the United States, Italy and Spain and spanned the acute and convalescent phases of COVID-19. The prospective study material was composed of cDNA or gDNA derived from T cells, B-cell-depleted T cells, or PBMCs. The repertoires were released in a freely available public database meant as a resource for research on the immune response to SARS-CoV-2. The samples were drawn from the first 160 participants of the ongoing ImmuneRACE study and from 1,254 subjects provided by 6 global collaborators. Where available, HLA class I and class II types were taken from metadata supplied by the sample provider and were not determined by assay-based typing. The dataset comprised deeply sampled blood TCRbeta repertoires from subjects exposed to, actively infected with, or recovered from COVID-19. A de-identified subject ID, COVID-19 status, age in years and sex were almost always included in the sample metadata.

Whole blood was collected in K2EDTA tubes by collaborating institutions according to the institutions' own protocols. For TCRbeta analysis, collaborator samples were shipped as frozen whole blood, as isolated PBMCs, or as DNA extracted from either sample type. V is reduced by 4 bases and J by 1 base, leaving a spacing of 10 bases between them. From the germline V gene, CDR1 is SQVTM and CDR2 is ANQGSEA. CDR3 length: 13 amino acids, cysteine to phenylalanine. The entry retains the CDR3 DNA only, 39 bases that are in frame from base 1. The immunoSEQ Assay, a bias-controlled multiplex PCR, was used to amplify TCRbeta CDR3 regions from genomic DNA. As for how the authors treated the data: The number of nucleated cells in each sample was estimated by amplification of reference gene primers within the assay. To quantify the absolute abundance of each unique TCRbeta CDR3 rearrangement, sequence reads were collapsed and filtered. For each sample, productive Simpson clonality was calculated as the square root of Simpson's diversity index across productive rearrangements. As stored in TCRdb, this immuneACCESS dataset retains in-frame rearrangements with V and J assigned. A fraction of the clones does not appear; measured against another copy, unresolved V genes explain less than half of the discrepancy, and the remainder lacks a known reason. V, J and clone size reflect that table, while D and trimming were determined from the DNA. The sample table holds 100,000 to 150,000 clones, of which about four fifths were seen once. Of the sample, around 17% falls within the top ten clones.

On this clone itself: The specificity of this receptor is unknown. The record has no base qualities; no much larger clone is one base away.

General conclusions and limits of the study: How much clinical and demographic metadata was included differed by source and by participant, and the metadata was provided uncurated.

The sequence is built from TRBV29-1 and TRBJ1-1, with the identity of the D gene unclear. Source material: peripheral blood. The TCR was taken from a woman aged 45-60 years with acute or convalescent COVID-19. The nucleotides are TGCAGCGTTGGTCGGAGATCGAACACTGAAGCTTTCTTT. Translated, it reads CSVGRRSNTEAFF.